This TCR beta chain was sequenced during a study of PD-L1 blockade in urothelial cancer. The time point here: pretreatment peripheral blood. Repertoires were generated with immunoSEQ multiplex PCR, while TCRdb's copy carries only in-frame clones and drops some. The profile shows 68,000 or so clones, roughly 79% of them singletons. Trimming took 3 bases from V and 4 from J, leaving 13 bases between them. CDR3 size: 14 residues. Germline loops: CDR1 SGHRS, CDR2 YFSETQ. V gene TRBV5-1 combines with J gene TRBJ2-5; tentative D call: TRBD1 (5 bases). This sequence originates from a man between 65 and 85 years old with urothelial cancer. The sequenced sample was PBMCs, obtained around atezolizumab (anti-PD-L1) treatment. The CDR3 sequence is CASSSVGAAETQYF. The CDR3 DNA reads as TGCGCCAGCAGCTCCGTTGGGGCGGCAGAGACCCAGTACTTC.